This TCR beta chain comes out of a study of shared clonotypes between healthy human individuals. Study-level background: The plates for each donor numbered three CD4 naive, three CD4 memory, two CD8 naive and one CD8 memory.

Every contributor of samples was a Caucasian grown-up residing in Nashville, Tennessee. Clones were sequenced by immunoSEQ multiplex PCR, and TCRdb holds only the in-frame ones, with some missing. The data contain almost 750,000 clones, 55% to 75% of them singletons. Sequencing was carried out using memory CD4+ T cells sorted from blood. Subset in this sample: CD45RA-negative fraction. The sequence was collected from a woman in her thirties in good health.

CDR3 sequence: CASSPISSSTSYEQYF. DNA of the CDR3: TGTGCCAGCTCACCGATCTCTAGCTCCACCTCCTACGAGCAGTACTTC. The chain joins TRBV18 to TRBJ2-7; possibly TRBD2 for D (5 bases). The CDR3 length is 16 residues. Trimming took 3 bases from V and 0 from J, leaving 15 bases between them. The germline V gene has CDR1 KGHSH and CDR2 LQKENI.